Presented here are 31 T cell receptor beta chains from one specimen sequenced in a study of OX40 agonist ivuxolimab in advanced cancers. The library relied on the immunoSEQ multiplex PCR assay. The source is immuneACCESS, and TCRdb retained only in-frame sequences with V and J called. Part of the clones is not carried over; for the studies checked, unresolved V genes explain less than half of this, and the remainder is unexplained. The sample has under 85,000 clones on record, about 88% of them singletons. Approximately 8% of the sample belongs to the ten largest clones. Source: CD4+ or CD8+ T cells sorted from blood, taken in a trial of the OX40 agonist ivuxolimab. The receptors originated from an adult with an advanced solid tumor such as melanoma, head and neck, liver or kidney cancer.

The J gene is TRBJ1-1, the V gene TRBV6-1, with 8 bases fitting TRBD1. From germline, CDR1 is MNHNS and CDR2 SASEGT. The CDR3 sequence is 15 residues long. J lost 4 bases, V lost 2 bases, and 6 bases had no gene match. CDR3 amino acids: CASSERTGRATEAFF. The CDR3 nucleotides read TGTGCCAGCAGTGAAAGGACAGGGAGGGCCACTGAAGCTTTCTTT.

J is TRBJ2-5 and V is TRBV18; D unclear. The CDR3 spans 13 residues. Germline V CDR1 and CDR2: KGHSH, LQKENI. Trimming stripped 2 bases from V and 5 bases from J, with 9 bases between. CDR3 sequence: CASSPSLEETQYF. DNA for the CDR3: TGTGCCAGCTCACCATCCCTGGAGGAGACCCAGTACTTC.

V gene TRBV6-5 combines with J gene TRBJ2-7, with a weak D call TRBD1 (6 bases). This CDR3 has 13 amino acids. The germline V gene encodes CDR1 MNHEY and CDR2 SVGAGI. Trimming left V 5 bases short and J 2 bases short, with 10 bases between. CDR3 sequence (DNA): TGTGCCAGCAGTCTGAGGGGGACCTACGAGCAGTACTTC. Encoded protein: CASSLRGTYEQYF.

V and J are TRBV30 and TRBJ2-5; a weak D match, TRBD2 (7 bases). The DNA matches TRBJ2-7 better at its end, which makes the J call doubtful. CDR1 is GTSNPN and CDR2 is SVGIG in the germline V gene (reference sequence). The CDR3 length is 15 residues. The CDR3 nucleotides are TGTGCCTGGAGCGCTGATCTTTTCGGGGGGCGCGAGCAGTACTTC. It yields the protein CAWSADLFGGREQYF.

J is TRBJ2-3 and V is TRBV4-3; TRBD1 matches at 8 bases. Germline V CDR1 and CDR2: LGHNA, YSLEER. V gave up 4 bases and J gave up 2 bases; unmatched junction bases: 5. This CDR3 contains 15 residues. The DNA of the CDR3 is TGCGCCAGCAGCCTGCAGGGGGCGGACACAGATACGCAGTATTTT. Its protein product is CASSLQGADTDTQYF.

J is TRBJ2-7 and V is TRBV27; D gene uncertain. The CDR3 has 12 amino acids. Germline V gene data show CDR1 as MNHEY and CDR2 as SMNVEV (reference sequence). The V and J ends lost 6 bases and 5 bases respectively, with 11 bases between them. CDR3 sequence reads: CASRKYDNEQYF. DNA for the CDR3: TGTGCCAGCAGAAAGTATGATAACGAGCAGTACTTC.

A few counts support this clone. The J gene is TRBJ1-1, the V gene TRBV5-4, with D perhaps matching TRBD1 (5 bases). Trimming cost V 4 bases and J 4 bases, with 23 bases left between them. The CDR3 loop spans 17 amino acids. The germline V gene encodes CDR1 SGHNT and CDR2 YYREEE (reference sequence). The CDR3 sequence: CASSRGGGAQRGTEAFF. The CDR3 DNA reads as TGTGCCAGCAGCCGGGGGGGAGGGGCGCAACGTGGCACTGAAGCTTTCTTT.

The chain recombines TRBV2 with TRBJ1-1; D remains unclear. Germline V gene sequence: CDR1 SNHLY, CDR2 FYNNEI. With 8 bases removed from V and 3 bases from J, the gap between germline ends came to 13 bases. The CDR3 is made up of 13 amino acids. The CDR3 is CASFYTMDTEAFF. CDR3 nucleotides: TGTGCCAGCTTCTACACGATGGACACTGAAGCTTTCTTT. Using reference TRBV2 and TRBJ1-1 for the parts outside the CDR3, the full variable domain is EPEVTQTPSHQVTQMGQEVILRCVPISNHLYFYWYRQILGQKVEFLVSFYNNEISEKSEIFDDQFSVERPDGSNFTLKIRSTKLEDSAMYFCASFYTMDTEAFFGQGTRLTVV.

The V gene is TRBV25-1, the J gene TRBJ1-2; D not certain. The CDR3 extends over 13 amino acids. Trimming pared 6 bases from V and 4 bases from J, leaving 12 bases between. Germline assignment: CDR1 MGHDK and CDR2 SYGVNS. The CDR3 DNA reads TGTGCCAGCAGGAATAAAGGAGGCTATGGCTACACCTTC. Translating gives CASRNKGGYGYTF.

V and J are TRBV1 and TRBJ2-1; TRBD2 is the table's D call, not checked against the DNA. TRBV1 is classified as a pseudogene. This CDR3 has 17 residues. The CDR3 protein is CTSSQDWGTGVYNEQFF. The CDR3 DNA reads TGCACCAGCAGCCAAGATTGGGGGACGGGGGTATACAATGAGCAGTTCTTC.

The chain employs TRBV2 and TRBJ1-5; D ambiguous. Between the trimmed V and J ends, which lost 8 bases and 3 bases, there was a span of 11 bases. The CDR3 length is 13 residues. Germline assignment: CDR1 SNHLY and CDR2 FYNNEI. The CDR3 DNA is TGTGCCAGCGTGCGGTTTGTCAATCAGCCCCAGCATTTT. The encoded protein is CASVRFVNQPQHF.

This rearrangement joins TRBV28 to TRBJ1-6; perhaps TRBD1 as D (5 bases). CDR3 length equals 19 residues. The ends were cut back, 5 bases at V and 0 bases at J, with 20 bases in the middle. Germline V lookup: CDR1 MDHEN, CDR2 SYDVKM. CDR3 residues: CASSVSEGVPSSYNSPLHF. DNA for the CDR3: TGTGCCAGCAGTGTCTCTGAAGGGGTCCCCAGCTCCTATAATTCACCCCTCCACTTT.

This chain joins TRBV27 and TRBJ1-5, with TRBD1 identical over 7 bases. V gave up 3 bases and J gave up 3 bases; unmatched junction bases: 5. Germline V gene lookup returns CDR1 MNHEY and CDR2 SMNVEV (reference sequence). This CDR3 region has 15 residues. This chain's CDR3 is CASSFLGTANQPQHF. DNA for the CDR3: TGTGCCAGCAGTTTCCTTGGGACAGCCAATCAGCCCCAGCATTTT.

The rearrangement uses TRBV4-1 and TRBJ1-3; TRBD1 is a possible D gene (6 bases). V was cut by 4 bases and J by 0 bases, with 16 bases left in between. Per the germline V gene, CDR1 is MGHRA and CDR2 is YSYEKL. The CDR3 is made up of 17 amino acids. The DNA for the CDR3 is TGCGCCAGCAGCCCGTCTGGTCAGGGGCCCTCTGGAAACACCATATATTTT. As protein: CASSPSGQGPSGNTIYF.

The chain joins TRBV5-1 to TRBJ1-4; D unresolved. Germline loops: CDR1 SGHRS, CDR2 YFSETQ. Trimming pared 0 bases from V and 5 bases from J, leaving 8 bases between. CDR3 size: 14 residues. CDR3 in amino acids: CASSLAVGNEKLFF. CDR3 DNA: TGCGCCAGCAGCTTGGCAGTCGGAAATGAAAAACTGTTTTTT.

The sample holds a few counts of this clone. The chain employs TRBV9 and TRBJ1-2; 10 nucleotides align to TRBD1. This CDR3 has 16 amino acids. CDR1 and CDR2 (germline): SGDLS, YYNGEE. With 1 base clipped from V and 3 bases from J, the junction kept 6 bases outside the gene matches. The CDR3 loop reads CASSVSPGTGDYGYTF. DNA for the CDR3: TGTGCCAGCAGCGTATCACCCGGGACAGGGGACTATGGCTACACCTTC.

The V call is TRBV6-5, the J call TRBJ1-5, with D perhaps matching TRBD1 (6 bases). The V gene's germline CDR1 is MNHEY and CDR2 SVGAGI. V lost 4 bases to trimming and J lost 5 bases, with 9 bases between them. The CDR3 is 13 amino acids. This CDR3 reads CASSLNRDQPQHF. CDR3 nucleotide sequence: TGTGCCAGCAGTTTGAACAGGGATCAGCCCCAGCATTTT.

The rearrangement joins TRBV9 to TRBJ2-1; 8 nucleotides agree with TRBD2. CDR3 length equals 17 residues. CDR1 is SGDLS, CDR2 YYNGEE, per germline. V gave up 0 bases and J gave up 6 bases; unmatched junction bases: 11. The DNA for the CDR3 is TGTGCCAGCAGCGTAGCTTTTCGGGCGGGGGGTTCCAATGAGCAGTTCTTC. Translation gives CASSVAFRAGGSNEQFF.

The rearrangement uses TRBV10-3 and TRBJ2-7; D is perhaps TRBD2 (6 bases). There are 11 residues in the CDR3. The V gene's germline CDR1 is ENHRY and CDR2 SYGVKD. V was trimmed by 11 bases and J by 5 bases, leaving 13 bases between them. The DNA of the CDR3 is TGTGCCGTCCGGGAGCGCCACGAGCAGTACTTC. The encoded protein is CAVRERHEQYF.

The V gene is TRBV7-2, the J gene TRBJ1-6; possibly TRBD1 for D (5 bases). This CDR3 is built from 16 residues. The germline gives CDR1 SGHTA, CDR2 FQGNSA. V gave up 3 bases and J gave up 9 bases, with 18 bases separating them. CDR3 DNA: TGTGCCAGCAGCTTGGCCGGGACCGAGAGTCGTTCACCCCTCCACTTT. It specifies CASSLAGTESRSPLHF.

CDR3: CASSLGRGMNTEAFF. CDR3 coding DNA: TGCGCCAGCAGCTTGGGTAGGGGGATGAACACTGAAGCTTTCTTT. This chain links TRBV5-1 with TRBJ1-1, with D perhaps TRBD1 (6 bases). This CDR3 is 15 amino acids long. V lost 0 bases and J lost 0, with 9 bases in between. Germline V CDR1 and CDR2: SGHRS, YFSETQ.

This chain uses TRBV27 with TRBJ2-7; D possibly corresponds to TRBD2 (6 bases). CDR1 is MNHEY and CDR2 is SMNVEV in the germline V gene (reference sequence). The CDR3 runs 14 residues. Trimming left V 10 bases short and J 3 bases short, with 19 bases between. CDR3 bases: TGTGCCACCTTGAAGTGGAGGGCCAACTACGAGCAGTACTTC. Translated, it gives CATLKWRANYEQYF.

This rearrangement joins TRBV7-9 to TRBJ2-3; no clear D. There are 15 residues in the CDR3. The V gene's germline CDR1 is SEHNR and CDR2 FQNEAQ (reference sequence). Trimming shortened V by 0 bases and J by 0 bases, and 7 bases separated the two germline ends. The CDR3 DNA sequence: TGTGCCAGCAGCTTAGCGGGAAGCAGCACAGATACGCAGTATTTT. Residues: CASSLAGSSTDTQYF.

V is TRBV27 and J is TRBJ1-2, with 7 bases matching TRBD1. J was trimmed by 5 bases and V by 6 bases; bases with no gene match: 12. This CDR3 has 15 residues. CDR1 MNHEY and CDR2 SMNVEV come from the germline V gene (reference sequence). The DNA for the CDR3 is TGTGCCAGCAGCCAAATCGGAGACAGGGTTTATGGCTACACCTTC. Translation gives CASSQIGDRVYGYTF.

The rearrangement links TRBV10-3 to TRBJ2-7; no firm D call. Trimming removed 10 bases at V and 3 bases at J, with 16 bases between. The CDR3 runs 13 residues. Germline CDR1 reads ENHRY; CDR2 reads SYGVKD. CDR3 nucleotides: TGTGCCACCCGGCCCGGTACTCACTACGAGCAGTACTTC. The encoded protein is CATRPGTHYEQYF.

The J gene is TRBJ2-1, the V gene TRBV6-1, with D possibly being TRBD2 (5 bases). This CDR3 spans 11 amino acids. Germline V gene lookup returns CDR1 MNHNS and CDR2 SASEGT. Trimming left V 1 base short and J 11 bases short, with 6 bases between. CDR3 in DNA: TGTGCCAGCAGTGAAGGGACTCAGCAGTTCTTC. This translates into CASSEGTQQFF.

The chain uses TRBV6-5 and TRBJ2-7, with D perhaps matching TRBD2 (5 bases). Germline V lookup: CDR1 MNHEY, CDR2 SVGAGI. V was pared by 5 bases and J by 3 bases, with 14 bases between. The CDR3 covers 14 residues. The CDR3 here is CASSEPGLGYEQYF. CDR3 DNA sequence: TGTGCCAGCAGTGAACCGGGGTTGGGCTACGAGCAGTACTTC.

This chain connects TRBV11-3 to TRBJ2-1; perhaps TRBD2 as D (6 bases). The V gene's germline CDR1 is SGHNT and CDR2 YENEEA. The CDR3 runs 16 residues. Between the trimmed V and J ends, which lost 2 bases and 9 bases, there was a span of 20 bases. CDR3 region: CASSLQAGSGGIEQFF. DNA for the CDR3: TGTGCCAGCAGCTTACAGGCCGGGAGTGGGGGTATTGAGCAGTTCTTC. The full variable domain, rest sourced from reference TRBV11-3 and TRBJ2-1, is EAGVVQSPRYKIIEKKQPVAFWCNPISGHNTLYWYLQNLGQGPELLIRYENEEAVDDSQLPKDRFSAERLKGVDSTLKIQPAELGDSAVYLCASSLQAGSGGIEQFFGPGTRLTVL.

This CDR3 is CASSGLAGGLGEQYF. CDR3 sequence (DNA): TGTGCCAGCAGTGGACTAGCGGGAGGGCTCGGCGAGCAGTACTTC. This chain joins TRBV6-5 and TRBJ2-7; 15 bases line up with TRBD2. The CDR3 has 15 amino acids. V was pared by 5 bases and J by 6 bases, with 5 bases of the junction left unmatched. Germline V gives CDR1 MNHEY, CDR2 SVGAGI.

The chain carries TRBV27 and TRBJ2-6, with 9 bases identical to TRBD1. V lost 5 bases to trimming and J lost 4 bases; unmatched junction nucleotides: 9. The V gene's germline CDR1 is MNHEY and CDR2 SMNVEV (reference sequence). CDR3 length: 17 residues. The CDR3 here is CASSPGTGLAGANVLTF. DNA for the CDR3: TGTGCCAGCAGTCCCGGGACAGGGTTAGCCGGGGCCAACGTCCTGACTTTC.

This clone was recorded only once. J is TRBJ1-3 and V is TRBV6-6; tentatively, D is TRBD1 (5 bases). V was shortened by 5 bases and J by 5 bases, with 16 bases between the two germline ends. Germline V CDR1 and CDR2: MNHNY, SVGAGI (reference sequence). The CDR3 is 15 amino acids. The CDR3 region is CASSPPGGGRNTIYF. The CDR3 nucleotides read TGTGCCAGCAGTCCCCCCGGGGGAGGAAGAAACACCATATATTTT.